This TCR beta chain was identified in a study of control samples from healthy donors and cancer patients. The CDR3 covers 15 residues. Trimming took off 0 bases at V and 5 bases at J, with 14 bases between the two ends. Germline V gene data show CDR1 as SGHRS and CDR2 as YFSETQ. Using immunoSEQ multiplex PCR, the repertoire was profiled, and TCRdb retains in-frame clones only, with some absent. Among a few hundred thousand clones listed, about 93% were seen once. The receptor was derived from a man aged 35-49 years with head and neck cancer. The sample consisted of PBMCs. The chain employs TRBV5-1 and TRBJ2-5; a possible D gene is TRBD2 (6 bases). The CDR3 DNA is TGCGCCAGCAGCTTGGCGACCGGGACTCGTGAGACCCAGTACTTC. As protein: CASSLATGTRETQYF.